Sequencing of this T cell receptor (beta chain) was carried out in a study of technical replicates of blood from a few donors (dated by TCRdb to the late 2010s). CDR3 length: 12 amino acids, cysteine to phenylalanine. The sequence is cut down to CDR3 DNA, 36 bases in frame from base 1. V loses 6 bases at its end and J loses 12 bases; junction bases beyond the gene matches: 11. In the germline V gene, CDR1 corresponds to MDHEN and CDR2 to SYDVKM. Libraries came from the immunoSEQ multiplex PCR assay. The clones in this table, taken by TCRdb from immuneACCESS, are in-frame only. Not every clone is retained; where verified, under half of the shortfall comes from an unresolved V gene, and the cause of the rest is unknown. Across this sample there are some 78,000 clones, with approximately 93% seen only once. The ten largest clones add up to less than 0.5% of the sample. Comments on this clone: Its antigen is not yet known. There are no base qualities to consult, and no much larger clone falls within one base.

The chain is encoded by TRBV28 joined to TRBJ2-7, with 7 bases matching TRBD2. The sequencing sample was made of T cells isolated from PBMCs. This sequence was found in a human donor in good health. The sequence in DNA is TGTGCCAGCAGCTCTGAGGGAGGGCTACGGTACTTC. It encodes CASSSEGGLRYF.